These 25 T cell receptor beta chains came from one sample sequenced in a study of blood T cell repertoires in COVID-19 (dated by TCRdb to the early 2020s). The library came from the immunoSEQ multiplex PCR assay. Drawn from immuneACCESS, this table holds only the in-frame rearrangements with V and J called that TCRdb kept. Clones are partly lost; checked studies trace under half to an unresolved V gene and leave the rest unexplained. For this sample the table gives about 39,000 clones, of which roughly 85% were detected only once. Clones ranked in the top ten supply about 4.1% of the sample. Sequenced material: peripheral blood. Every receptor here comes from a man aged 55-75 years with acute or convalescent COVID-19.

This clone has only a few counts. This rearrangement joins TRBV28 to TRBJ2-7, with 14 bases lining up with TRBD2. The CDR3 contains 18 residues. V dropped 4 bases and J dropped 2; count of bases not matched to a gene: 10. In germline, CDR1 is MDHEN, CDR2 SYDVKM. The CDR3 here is CASSSAGLAGVGTYEQYF. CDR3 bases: TGTGCCAGCAGTTCCGCGGGACTAGCGGGAGTCGGGACCTACGAGCAGTACTTC. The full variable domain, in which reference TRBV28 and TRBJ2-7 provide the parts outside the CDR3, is DVKVTQSSRYLVKRTGEKVFLECVQDMDHENMFWYRQDPGLGLRLIYFSYDVKMKEKGDIPEGYSVSREKKERFSLILESASTNQTSMYLCASSSAGLAGVGTYEQYFGPGTRLTVT.

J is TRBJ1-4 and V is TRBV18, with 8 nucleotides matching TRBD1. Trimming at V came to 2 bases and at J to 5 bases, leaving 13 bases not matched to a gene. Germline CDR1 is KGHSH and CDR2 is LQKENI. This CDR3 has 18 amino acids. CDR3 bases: TGTGCCAGCTCACCAAGGCCGCAGGGGGCGCTTACCAATGAAAAACTGTTTTTT. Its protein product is CASSPRPQGALTNEKLFF.

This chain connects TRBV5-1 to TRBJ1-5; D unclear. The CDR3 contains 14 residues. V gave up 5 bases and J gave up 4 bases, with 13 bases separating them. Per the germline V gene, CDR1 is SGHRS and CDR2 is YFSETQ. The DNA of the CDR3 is TGCGCCAGCAGACTGGGGAGGCCGAATCAGCCCCAGCATTTT. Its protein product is CASRLGRPNQPQHF.

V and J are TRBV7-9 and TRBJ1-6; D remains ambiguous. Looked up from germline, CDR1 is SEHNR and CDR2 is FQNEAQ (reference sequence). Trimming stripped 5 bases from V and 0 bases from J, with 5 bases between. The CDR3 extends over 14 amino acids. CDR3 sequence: CASSPSSYNSPLHF. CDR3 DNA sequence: TGTGCCAGCAGCCCTAGCTCCTATAATTCACCCCTCCACTTT.

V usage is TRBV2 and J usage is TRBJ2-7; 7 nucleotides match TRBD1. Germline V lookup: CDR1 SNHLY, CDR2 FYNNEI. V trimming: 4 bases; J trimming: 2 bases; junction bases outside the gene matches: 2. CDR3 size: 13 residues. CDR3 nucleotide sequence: TGTGCCAGCAGTGGGACAGGAACCTACGAGCAGTACTTC. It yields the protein CASSGTGTYEQYF.

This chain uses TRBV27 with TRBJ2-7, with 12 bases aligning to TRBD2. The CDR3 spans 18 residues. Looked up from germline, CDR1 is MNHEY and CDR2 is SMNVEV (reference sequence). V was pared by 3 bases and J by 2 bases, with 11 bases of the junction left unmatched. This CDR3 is CASSFLYSSGRGTYEQYF. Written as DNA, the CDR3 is TGTGCCAGCAGTTTCCTTTACTCTAGCGGGAGGGGGACCTACGAGCAGTACTTC.

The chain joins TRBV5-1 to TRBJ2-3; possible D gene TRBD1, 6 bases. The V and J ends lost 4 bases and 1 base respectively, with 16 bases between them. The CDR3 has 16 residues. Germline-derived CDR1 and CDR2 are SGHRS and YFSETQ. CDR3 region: CASSQNRAGGTDTQYF. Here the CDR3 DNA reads TGCGCCAGCAGCCAGAACAGGGCTGGGGGCACAGATACGCAGTATTTT.

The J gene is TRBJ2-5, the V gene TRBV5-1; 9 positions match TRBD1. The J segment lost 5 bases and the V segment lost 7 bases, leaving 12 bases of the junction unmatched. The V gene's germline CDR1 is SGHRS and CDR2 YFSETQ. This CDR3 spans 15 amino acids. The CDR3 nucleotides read TGCGCCAGCCACCCCCCGGACAGGGGTTGGGAGACCCAGTACTTC. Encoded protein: CASHPPDRGWETQYF.

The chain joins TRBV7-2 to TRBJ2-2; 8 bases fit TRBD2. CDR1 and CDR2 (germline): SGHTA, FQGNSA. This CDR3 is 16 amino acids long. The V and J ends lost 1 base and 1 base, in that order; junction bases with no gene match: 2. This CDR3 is CASSLVAGKNTGELFF. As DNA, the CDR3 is TGTGCCAGCAGCTTAGTAGCGGGGAAGAACACCGGGGAGCTGTTTTTT.

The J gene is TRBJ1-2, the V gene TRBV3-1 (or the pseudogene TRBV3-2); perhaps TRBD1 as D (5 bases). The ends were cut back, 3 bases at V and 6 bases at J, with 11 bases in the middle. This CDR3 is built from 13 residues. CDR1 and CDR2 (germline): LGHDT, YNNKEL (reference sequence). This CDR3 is CASSHRGGDGYTF. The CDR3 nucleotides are TGTGCCAGCAGCCACCGGGGGGGAGATGGCTACACCTTC.

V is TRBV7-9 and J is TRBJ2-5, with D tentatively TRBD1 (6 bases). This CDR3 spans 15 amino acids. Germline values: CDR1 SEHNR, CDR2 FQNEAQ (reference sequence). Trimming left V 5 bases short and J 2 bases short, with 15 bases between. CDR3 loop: CASSPPRGLQETQYF. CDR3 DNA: TGTGCCAGCAGCCCCCCCAGGGGTCTACAAGAGACCCAGTACTTC.

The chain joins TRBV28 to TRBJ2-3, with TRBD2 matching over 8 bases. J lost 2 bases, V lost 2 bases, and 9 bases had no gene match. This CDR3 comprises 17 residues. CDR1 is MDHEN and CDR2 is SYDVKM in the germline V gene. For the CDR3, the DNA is TGTGCCAGCAGTTTACCCTCTATAGCGGGATACACAGATACGCAGTATTTT. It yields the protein CASSLPSIAGYTDTQYF.

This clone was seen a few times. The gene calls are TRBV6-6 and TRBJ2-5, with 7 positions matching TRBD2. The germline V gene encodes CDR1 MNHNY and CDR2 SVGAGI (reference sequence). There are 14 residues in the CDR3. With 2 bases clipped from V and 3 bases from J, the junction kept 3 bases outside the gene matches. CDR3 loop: CASSYGEGKETQYF. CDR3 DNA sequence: TGTGCCAGCAGTTACGGGGAGGGGAAAGAGACCCAGTACTTC.

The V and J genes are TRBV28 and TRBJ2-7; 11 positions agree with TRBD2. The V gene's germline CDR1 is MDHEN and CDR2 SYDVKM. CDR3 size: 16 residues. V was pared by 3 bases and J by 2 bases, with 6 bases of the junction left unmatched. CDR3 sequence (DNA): TGTGCCAGCAGTTTCCGGGGACTAGCGGCAACCTACGAGCAGTACTTC. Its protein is CASSFRGLAATYEQYF. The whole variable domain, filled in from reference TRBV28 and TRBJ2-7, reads DVKVTQSSRYLVKRTGEKVFLECVQDMDHENMFWYRQDPGLGLRLIYFSYDVKMKEKGDIPEGYSVSREKKERFSLILESASTNQTSMYLCASSFRGLAATYEQYFGPGTRLTVT.

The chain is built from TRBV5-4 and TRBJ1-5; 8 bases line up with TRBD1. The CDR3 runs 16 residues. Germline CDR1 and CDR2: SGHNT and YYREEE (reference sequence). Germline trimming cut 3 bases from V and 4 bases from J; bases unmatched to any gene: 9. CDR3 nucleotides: TGTGCCAGCAGCTCCGGAGGGGACAGGTCGAATCAGCCCCAGCATTTT. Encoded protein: CASSSGGDRSNQPQHF.

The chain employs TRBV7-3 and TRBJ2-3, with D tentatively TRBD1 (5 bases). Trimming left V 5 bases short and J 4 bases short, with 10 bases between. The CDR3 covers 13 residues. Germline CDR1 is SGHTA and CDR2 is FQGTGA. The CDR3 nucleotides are TGTGCCAGCAGCCTAGGGGCAGCAGATACGCAGTATTTT. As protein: CASSLGAADTQYF.

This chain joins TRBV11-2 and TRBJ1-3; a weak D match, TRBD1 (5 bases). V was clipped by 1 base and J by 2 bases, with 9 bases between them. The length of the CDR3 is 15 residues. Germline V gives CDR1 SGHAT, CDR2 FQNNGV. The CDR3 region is CASSLGGVTGNTIYF. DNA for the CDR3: TGTGCCAGCAGCTTAGGGGGGGTAACTGGAAACACCATATATTTT.

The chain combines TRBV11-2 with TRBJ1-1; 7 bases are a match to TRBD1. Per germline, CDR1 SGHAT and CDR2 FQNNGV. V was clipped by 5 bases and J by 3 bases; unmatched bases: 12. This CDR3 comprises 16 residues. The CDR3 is CASSPRQGFVYTEAFF. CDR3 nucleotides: TGTGCCAGCAGCCCTCGACAGGGTTTCGTTTACACTGAAGCTTTCTTT.

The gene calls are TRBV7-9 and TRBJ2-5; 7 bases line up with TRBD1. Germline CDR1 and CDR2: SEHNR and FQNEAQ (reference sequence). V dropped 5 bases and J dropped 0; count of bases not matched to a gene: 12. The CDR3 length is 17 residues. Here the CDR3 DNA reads TGTGCCAGCAGCCTTGAAACAGGGGCTACATACCAAGAGACCCAGTACTTC. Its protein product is CASSLETGATYQETQYF.

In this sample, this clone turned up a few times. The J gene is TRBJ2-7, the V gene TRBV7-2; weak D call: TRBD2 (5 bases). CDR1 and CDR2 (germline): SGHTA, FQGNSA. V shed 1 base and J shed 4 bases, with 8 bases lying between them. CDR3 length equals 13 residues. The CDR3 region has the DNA TGTGCCAGCAGCTTAGTAGAGGGTTACGAGCAGTACTTC. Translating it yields CASSLVEGYEQYF.

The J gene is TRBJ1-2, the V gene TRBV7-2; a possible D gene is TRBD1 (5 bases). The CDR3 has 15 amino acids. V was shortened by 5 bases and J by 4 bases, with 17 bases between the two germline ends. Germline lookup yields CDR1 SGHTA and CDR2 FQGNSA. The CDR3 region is CASSTDISPLYGYTF. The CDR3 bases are TGTGCCAGCAGCACGGACATAAGCCCCCTCTATGGCTACACCTTC. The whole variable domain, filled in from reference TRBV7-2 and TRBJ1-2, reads GAGVSQSPSNKVTEKGKDVELRCDPISGHTALYWYRQSLGQGLEFLIYFQGNSAPDKSGLPSDRFSAERTGGSVSTLTIQRTQQEDSAVYLCASSTDISPLYGYTFGSGTRLTVV.

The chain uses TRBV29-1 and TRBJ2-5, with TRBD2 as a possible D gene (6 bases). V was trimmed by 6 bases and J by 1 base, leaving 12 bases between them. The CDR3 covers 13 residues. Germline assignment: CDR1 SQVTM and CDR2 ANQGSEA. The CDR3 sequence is CSVRGQRQETQYF. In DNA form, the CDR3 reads TGCAGCGTGCGGGGCCAGCGCCAAGAGACCCAGTACTTC.

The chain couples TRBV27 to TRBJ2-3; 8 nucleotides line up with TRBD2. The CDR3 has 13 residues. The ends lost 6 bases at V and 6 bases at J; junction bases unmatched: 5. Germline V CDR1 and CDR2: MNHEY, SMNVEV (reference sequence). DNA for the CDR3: TGTGCCAGCAGGCCGGGGGGGATGGATACGCAGTATTTT. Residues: CASRPGGMDTQYF.

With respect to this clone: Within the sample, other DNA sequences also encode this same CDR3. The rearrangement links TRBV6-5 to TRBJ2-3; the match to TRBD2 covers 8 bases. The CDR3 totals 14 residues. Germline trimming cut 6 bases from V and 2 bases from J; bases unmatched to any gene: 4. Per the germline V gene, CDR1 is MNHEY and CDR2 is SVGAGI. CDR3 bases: TGTGCCAGCAGCTTAGCGGGGAACACAGATACGCAGTATTTT. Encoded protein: CASSLAGNTDTQYF.

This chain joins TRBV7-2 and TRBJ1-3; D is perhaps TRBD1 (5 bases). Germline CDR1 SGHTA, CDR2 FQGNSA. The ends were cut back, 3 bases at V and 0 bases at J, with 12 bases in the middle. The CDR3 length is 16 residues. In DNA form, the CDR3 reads TGTGCCAGCAGCTTCGCAGGGATATCCTCTGGAAACACCATATATTTT. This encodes CASSFAGISSGNTIYF.